The sequence of this T cell receptor beta chain was determined in a study (dated by TCRdb to 2014 to 2015). The study in broad terms: The study set out to test whether tumor-infiltrating Tregs in breast cancer get recruited from blood Tregs or are instead converted in situ from other CD4+ T cell subsets.

The memory CD4+ T cell population was isolated based on a CD4+CD45RO+CD25- phenotype. Tregs, naive and memory CD4+ T cells from tumor, blood and ipsilateral draining lymph nodes of about five breast cancer patients underwent full-length TCR alpha and beta sequencing. Tumor tissue and lymph nodes from ipsilateral axillary dissection were perfused with PBS, minced and digested with collagenase I and hyaluronidase. Mononuclear cells from lymph nodes or approximately 50 ml of peripheral blood were isolated by Ficoll density gradient centrifugation. FACS confirmed that the sorted cell populations were more than 90% pure. Full-length TCR variable regions were amplified by 5' RACE PCR with constant-region reverse primers, followed by semi-nested PCR with Nested Universal Primer A. Using the ReliaPrep RNA Cell Miniprep System, total RNA was extracted, and the SMARTer RACE 5'/3' Kit was then used to reverse transcribe the RNA into 5'RACE-ready cDNA. An Illumina MiSeq was used to sequence the full-length TCR alpha and beta libraries, which had been barcoded with multiplex adaptors. Under the source paper's analysis protocol: For each of nine subset-tissue groups, sequencing data from the five patients were pooled, and the groups were compared by unsupervised clustering of TCR gene usage. The Morisita-Horn index, with shared sequences weighted by their contribution to each repertoire, was used to calculate repertoire similarity. The public reads were reanalyzed by TCRdb: fastp trimming at Q25, MiXCR alignment, in-frame beta chains only. Under each unique CDR3 protein, matching rows form one entry showing the most common genes and DNA. V and J calls and clone size were set by TCRdb, not the authors. In this sample the table shows roughly 64,000 distinct CDR3 sequences, approximately 23% of which occur a single time. Approximately 3.1% of the sample goes to the ten largest clones.

What the authors observed across the whole study: The validation in the larger cohort was limited to a single TCR beta V-J rearrangement instead of whole repertoires. Tumor memory CD4+ T cell TCR gene usage clustered with blood and lymph node memory CD4+ cells and lymph node naive CD4+ cells. The greatest overlap of tumor-infiltrating Treg TCR alpha and beta sequences was with tumor naive CD4+ T cells, followed next by blood naive CD4+ T cells.

V and J are trimmed by 1 base and 3 bases, and the gene matches miss 4 bases of the junction. From the cysteine up to the phenylalanine, the CDR3 has a length of 15 residues. The retained sequence is limited to the CDR3, 45 bases, with the frame set at the first base. The germline V gene yields MNHNS for CDR1 and SASEGT for CDR2. With respect to this clonotype: Its antigen is unknown. The sample holds no much larger clone one base away, and base qualities are not on file.

The source is a female donor with breast cancer. The chain is assembled from TRBV6-1 and TRBJ2-7; 9 central bases correspond to TRBD1. Sequencing was done on a sample of memory CD4+ T cells sorted from a lymph node. Interpreted using the paper, the cell subset or site label stands for: memory CD4+ T cells, CD4+CD45RO+CD25-. The DNA reads TGTGCCAGCAGTGAAGTTTGGGACAGGGTCTACGAGCAGTACTTC. Its amino acids are CASSEVWDRVYEQYF.